The 26 T cell receptor beta chains presented below share a single source sample, sequenced in a study of cytomegalovirus exposure and HLA in healthy donors (TCRdb year 2017). The receptor library was made with the immunoSEQ multiplex PCR assay. For the multiplex PCR, a mixture combining 60 forward primers for TCR Vbeta segments and 13 reverse primers for TCR Jbeta segments was used. TCRdb's version of the immuneACCESS table is confined to in-frame rearrangements and falls short of the full clone set. An unresolved V gene accounts for under half of the shortfall where checked; the remainder is of unknown origin. Within this sample are about 150,000 clones, with about three quarters of them counted one time only. 3.5% to 5% of the sample comes from the top ten. Sequencing used PBMCs. Receptors were obtained from a male donor in good health and CMV-seronegative.

CDR3 sequence: CAWSWEGRYGYTF. The CDR3, as DNA: TGTGCCTGGAGTTGGGAGGGACGCTATGGCTACACCTTC. V gene TRBV30 combines with J gene TRBJ1-2; weak D call: TRBD1 (5 bases). Trimming shortened V by 2 bases and J by 4 bases, and 11 bases separated the two germline ends. Germline V gene data show CDR1 as GTSNPN and CDR2 as SVGIG (reference sequence). The CDR3 is 13 residues long.

The rearrangement uses TRBV5-8 and TRBJ2-1, with 9 positions matching TRBD2. Germline V CDR1 and CDR2: SGHTS, YDEGEE. The CDR3 is made up of 14 amino acids. V dropped 1 base and J dropped 9; count of bases not matched to a gene: 5. CDR3 nucleotide sequence: TGTGCCAGCAGCTTGATCCTAGCGGGGTCTGAGCAGTTCTTC. This codes for CASSLILAGSEQFF.

This chain uses TRBV27 with TRBJ2-3, with TRBD2 matching 9 bases. CDR1 and CDR2 (germline): MNHEY, SMNVEV (reference sequence). V gave up 5 bases and J gave up 7 bases; unmatched junction bases: 10. This CDR3 spans 15 amino acids. For the CDR3, the DNA is TGTGCCAGCAGTAGCATAGCGGGAGCCGCGAATACGCAGTATTTT. Its protein is CASSSIAGAANTQYF.

The J gene is TRBJ1-1, the V gene TRBV6-6, with 7 bases aligning to TRBD1. The V segment lost 5 bases and the J segment 1 base; nucleotides outside the gene matches: 4. CDR3 length equals 14 residues. Germline assignment: CDR1 MNHNY and CDR2 SVGAGI (reference sequence). In nucleotides, the CDR3 is TGTGCCAGCAGTCCAACAGGGGCGAACACTGAAGCTTTCTTT. It specifies CASSPTGANTEAFF.

This rearrangement joins TRBV25-1 to TRBJ2-3; the match to TRBD1 covers 7 bases. The CDR3 length is 12 residues. Germline V gene lookup returns CDR1 MGHDK and CDR2 SYGVNS. V shed 5 bases and J 4 bases; nucleotides not matched to a gene: 0. CDR3 in amino acids: CASSTGADTQYF. The CDR3 bases are TGTGCCAGCAGTACAGGGGCAGATACGCAGTATTTT.

The rearrangement links TRBV5-1 to TRBJ1-2; D uncertain. With 2 bases removed from V and 2 bases from J, the gap between germline ends came to 7 bases. This CDR3 is 13 amino acids long. Germline assignment: CDR1 SGHRS and CDR2 YFSETQ. The CDR3, as DNA: TGCGCCAGCAGCTTCCCAGAAAACTATGGCTACACCTTC. Amino acid sequence: CASSFPENYGYTF.

This clone has only a few counts. The chain uses TRBV5-5 and TRBJ2-1, with 9 positions matching TRBD1. The V gene's germline CDR1 is SGHKS and CDR2 YYEKEE (reference sequence). The CDR3 totals 15 residues. J lost 2 bases, V lost 5 bases, and 5 bases had no gene match. The CDR3 DNA sequence: TGTGCCAGCAGTCCTACAGGGGGCGCCTACAATGAGCAGTTCTTC. Translating it yields CASSPTGGAYNEQFF.

The chain links TRBV6-5 to TRBJ2-2; D ambiguous. Trimming shortened V by 1 base and J by 0 bases, and 9 bases separated the two germline ends. The CDR3 runs to 16 residues. Germline V gene sequence: CDR1 MNHEY, CDR2 SVGAGI. The CDR3: CASSYYPSSNTGELFF. DNA of the CDR3: TGTGCCAGCAGTTACTACCCTAGTTCGAACACCGGGGAGCTGTTTTTT.

The chain links TRBV5-1 to TRBJ1-4; tentative D call: TRBD1 (6 bases). CDR3 size: 14 residues. V was clipped by 4 bases and J by 5 bases, with 12 bases between them. The germline gives CDR1 SGHRS, CDR2 YFSETQ. In DNA, the CDR3 is TGCGCCAGCAGCCTACAGGGTTCCAATGAAAAACTGTTTTTT. It translates to CASSLQGSNEKLFF.

The chain has TRBV19 and TRBJ2-2, with 12 bases matching TRBD2. This CDR3 contains 14 residues. Germline CDR1 reads LNHDA; CDR2 reads SQIVND (reference sequence). The V gene end was trimmed by 7 bases and the J gene end by 7 bases; junction bases not matched to a gene: 4. The CDR3 sequence: CASKGLAGLGELFF. In DNA, the CDR3 is TGTGCCAGTAAGGGACTAGCGGGTCTCGGGGAGCTGTTTTTT.

Only one count was recorded for this clone. The chain recombines TRBV18 with TRBJ1-5; 9 nucleotides align to TRBD1. The CDR3 sequence is 15 residues long. Germline lookup yields CDR1 KGHSH and CDR2 LQKENI. V shed 2 bases and J 4 bases; nucleotides not matched to a gene: 3. DNA for the CDR3: TGTGCCAGCTCACCAGGACAGGGGAAAAATCAGCCCCAGCATTTT. Its translation is CASSPGQGKNQPQHF.

V gene TRBV7-9 combines with J gene TRBJ1-6; D is uncertain. There are 13 residues in the CDR3. Germline assignment: CDR1 SEHNR and CDR2 FQNEAQ (reference sequence). Trimming shortened V by 8 bases and J by 2 bases, and 7 bases separated the two germline ends. The CDR3 spells CASGLTYNSPLHF. As DNA, the CDR3 is TGTGCCAGCGGCCTTACCTATAATTCACCCCTCCACTTT. Variable domain in full (rest from reference TRBV7-9 and TRBJ1-6): DTGVSQNPRHKITKRGQNVTFRCDPISEHNRLYWYRQTLGQGPEFLTYFQNEAQLEKSRLLSDRFSAERPKGSFSTLEIQRTEQGDSAMYLCASGLTYNSPLHFGNGTRLTVT.

V and J are TRBV27 and TRBJ2-1, with a tentative D call TRBD2 (6 bases). Trimming shortened V by 3 bases and J by 4 bases, and 7 bases separated the two germline ends. Germline V gene lookup returns CDR1 MNHEY and CDR2 SMNVEV (reference sequence). The CDR3 is 13 amino acids. CDR3 nucleotide sequence: TGTGCCAGCAGTTTGGGGGGATACAATGAGCAGTTCTTC. Residues: CASSLGGYNEQFF.

The rearrangement joins TRBV6-5 to TRBJ2-1; TRBD1 is a possible D gene (5 bases). CDR3 length: 13 residues. Trimming removed 6 bases from V and 5 bases from J, with 11 bases in between. Germline-derived CDR1 and CDR2 are MNHEY and SVGAGI. CDR3 sequence: CASSPRQNNEQFF. In DNA form, the CDR3 reads TGTGCCAGCAGCCCTCGACAGAACAATGAGCAGTTCTTC.

This chain links TRBV7-8 with TRBJ2-4, with a weak D call TRBD2 (7 bases). V dropped 5 bases and J dropped 16 bases, with 18 bases sitting between them. Per germline, CDR1 SGHVS and CDR2 FQNEAQ. This CDR3 has 12 residues. The CDR3 reads CASSPVGGAIYF. The CDR3 DNA reads as TGTGCCAGCAGCCCGGTGGGGGGGGCAATTTACTTC.

This chain uses TRBV4-1 with TRBJ1-4, with no clear D. The germline gives CDR1 MGHRA, CDR2 YSYEKL. V lost 2 bases and J 7 bases, leaving 14 bases between the germline ends. This CDR3 comprises 15 residues. The CDR3 bases are TGCGCCAGCAGCCAAAATCCGGTCCGGGGTGAAAAACTGTTTTTT. It is translated as CASSQNPVRGEKLFF.

This clone occurred a few times. This specimen includes other DNA sequences encoding the same CDR3. V is TRBV5-4 and J is TRBJ2-5; D perhaps matches TRBD1 (5 bases). V was trimmed by 1 base and J by 2 bases, leaving 6 bases between them. Germline CDR1 SGHNT, CDR2 YYREEE (reference sequence). The CDR3 contains 13 residues. The CDR3 DNA follows: TGTGCCAGCAGCTTGCAGGGACAAGAGACCCAGTACTTC. This codes for CASSLQGQETQYF.

V is TRBV4-2 and J is TRBJ2-1, with D possibly being TRBD2 (5 bases). V lost 1 base and J 0 bases, leaving 10 bases between the germline ends. The CDR3 consists of 16 residues. Per germline, CDR1 LGHNA and CDR2 YNFKEQ. CDR3 protein: CASSQGAGTSYNEQFF. The CDR3 nucleotides read TGTGCCAGCAGCCAAGGGGCGGGTACCTCCTACAATGAGCAGTTCTTC.

This clone was seen a few times. One end of the junction does not line up with germline, which may come from a read error. J is TRBJ2-6 and V is TRBV7-9, with D possibly TRBD1 on 5 matching bases. The length of the CDR3 is 19 residues. In germline, CDR1 is SEHNR, CDR2 FQNEAQ (reference sequence). The DNA of the CDR3 is TGTTCCAGCAGCTTACAGGCAGGGCATACAACCTCTGGGGCCAACGTCCTGACTTTC. Protein: CSSSLQAGHTTSGANVLTF.

Written as DNA, the CDR3 is TGTGCCAGCAGCTATCTAGCACAAGCTCCTCGTGAGCAGTACTTC. Amino acid sequence: CASSYLAQAPREQYF. The chain is built from TRBV7-8 and TRBJ2-7; maybe TRBD2 (5 bases). Germline V lookup: CDR1 SGHVS, CDR2 FQNEAQ. The CDR3 consists of 15 residues. Trimming cost V 4 bases and J 7 bases, with 20 bases left between them.

The chain couples TRBV21-1 to TRBJ2-6; TRBD2 is the table's D call, not checked against the DNA. TRBV21-1 is noted as a pseudogene. The CDR3 runs 19 residues. The CDR3 nucleotides are TGTGCCAGCAGCAATAAGCGGGAGGGCCTCCACTCTGGGGCCAACGTCCTGACTTTC. This codes for CASSNKREGLHSGANVLTF.

The gene calls are TRBV5-1 and TRBJ2-2; 7 bases are shared with TRBD1. V lost 2 bases, J lost 0 bases, and 10 bases stayed unmatched. CDR1 is SGHRS and CDR2 is YFSETQ in the germline V gene. The CDR3 is 18 amino acids. This CDR3 reads CASSFLEGQATNTGELFF. The CDR3 coding sequence is TGCGCCAGCAGCTTTCTTGAAGGACAGGCTACGAACACCGGGGAGCTGTTTTTT.

The chain recombines TRBV7-3 with TRBJ2-2, with TRBD1 matching 10 bases. CDR3 size: 13 residues. J gave up 5 bases and V 6 bases, and 0 bases lay outside the gene matches. Germline-derived CDR1 and CDR2 are SGHTA and FQGTGA. The CDR3 region has the DNA TGTGCCAGCAGGGGACAGGGGACCGGGGAGCTGTTTTTT. It specifies CASRGQGTGELFF.

V usage is TRBV9 and J usage is TRBJ2-3; TRBD2 matches 12 bases. Looked up from germline, CDR1 is SGDLS and CDR2 is YYNGEE. The CDR3 loop spans 17 amino acids. Losses at the gene ends were 4 bases for V and 1 base for J; bases not matched to a gene: 7. The CDR3 spells CASSQSSGRAGTDTQYF. In DNA form, the CDR3 reads TGTGCCAGCAGCCAGTCTAGCGGGAGGGCCGGCACAGATACGCAGTATTTT. The entire variable domain, with the rest obtained from reference TRBV9 and TRBJ2-3, is as follows: DSGVTQTPKHLITATGQRVTLRCSPRSGDLSVYWYQQSLDQGLQFLIQYYNGEERAKGNILERFSAQQFPDLHSELNLSSLELGDSALYFCASSQSSGRAGTDTQYFGPGTRLTVL.

This chain links TRBV6-5 with TRBJ2-5, with D possibly TRBD1 on 6 matching bases. This CDR3 is 15 amino acids long. Germline lookup yields CDR1 MNHEY and CDR2 SVGAGI. V lost 1 base to trimming and J lost 2 bases, with 11 bases between them. The CDR3 loop reads CASSYFTGNQETQYF. CDR3 sequence (DNA): TGTGCCAGCAGTTACTTTACAGGGAATCAAGAGACCCAGTACTTC.

As DNA, the CDR3 is TGTGCCAGCAGTGAATCAGGGAAAGGCGAGCAGTACTTC. Its protein product is CASSESGKGEQYF. V usage is TRBV25-1 and J usage is TRBJ2-7; D possibly corresponds to TRBD1 (5 bases). This CDR3 is built from 13 residues. The germline V gene encodes CDR1 MGHDK and CDR2 SYGVNS. V was shortened by 1 base and J by 6 bases, with 10 bases between the two germline ends.